A selection of T cell receptor beta chains follows, all from one sample in a study of blood T cell repertoires in COVID-19. Generated by immunoSEQ multiplex PCR, the TCRdb table keeps only in-frame clones and is missing some. Altogether around 81,000 clones are present, around 90% being singletons, with the ten largest covering approximately 7.3%. Material: peripheral blood. The receptor source for this set is a man between 65 and 85 years old with acute or convalescent COVID-19. The CDR3 runs from the conserved cysteine through the conserved F or W.

V	J	length	CDR3
TRBV5-4	TRBJ1-3	16	CASSFGAGASGNTIYF
TRBV28	TRBJ2-1	16	CASSPVGGVEYNEQFF
TRBV6-5	TRBJ1-1	15	CASRPTGAPNTEAFF
TRBV11-2	TRBJ1-2	13	CASSDTGFYGYTF
TRBV6-6	TRBJ2-3	15	CASRIGGTHTDTQYF
TRBV24-1	TRBJ2-2	16	CATSDLKQTNTGELFF
TRBV3-1/TRBV3-2	TRBJ2-7	14	CASSLEDRGYEQYF
TRBV5-6	TRBJ2-7	13	CASSPAGSYEQYF
TRBV10-2	TRBJ1-2	13	CASSDRTGVGYTF
TRBV7-2	TRBJ2-1	18	CASSRLGLAGRIRNEQFF
TRBV18	TRBJ2-1	15	CASSPGESSYNEQFF
TRBV10-1	TRBJ2-3	14	CASSAGGNLDTQYF
TRBV21-1	TRBJ2-2	15	CASRTGLVDTGELFF
TRBV4-1	TRBJ1-6	15	CASRERVGGDSPLHF
TRBV3-1/TRBV3-2	TRBJ1-1	12	CASREGNTEAFF
TRBV3-1/TRBV3-2	TRBJ1-6	15	CASSLSQGVDSPLHF
TRBV28	TRBJ1-5	13	CASSLSRNQPQHF
TRBV10-3	TRBJ1-6	14	CAISQTGNTSPLHF